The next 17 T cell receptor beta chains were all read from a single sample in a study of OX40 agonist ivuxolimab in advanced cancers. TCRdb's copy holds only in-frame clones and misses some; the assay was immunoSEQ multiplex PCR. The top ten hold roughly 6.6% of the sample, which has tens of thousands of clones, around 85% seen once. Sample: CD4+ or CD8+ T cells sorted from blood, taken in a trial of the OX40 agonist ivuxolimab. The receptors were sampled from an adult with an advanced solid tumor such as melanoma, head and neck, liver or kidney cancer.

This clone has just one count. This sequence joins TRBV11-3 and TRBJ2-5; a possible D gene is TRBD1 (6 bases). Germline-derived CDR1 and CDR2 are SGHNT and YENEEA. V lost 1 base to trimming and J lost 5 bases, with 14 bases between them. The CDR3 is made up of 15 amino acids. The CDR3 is CASSLAGTPGETQYF. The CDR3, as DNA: TGTGCCAGCAGCTTAGCCGGGACACCTGGGGAGACCCAGTACTTC.

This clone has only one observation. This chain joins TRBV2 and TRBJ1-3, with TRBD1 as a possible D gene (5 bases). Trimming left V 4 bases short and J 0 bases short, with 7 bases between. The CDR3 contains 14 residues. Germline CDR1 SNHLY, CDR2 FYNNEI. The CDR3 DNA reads TGTGCCAGCAGTGCAGGGAGCTCTGGAAACACCATATATTTT. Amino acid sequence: CASSAGSSGNTIYF.

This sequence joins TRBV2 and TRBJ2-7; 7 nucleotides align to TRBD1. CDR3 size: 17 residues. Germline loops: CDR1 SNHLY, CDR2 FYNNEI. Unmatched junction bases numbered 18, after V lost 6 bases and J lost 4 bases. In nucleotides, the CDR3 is TGTGCCAGCAGCCTCTCTCGCCAGGGACAGCAGACTTACGAGCAGTACTTC. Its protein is CASSLSRQGQQTYEQYF.

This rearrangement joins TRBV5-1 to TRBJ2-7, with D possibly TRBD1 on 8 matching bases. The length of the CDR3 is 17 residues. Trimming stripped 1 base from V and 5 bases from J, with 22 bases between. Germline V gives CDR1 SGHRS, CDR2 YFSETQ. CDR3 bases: TGCGCCAGCAGCTTGTTTTCCAGCGGGACAGGCGGCGACGAGCAGTACTTC. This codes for CASSLFSSGTGGDEQYF.

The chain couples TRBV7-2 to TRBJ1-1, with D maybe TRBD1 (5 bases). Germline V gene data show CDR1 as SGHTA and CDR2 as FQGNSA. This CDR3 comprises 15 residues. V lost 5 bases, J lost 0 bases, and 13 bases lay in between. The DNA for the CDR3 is TGTGCCAGCAGCGCCCAAGGGACTATGAACACTGAAGCTTTCTTT. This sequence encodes CASSAQGTMNTEAFF.

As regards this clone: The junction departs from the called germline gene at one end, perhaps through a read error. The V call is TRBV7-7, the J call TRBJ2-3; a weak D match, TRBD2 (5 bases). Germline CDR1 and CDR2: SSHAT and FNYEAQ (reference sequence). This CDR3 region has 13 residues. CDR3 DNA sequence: TGTGCTAGCAGCTTTCCCGGGGCAGATACGCAGTATTTT. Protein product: CASSFPGADTQYF.

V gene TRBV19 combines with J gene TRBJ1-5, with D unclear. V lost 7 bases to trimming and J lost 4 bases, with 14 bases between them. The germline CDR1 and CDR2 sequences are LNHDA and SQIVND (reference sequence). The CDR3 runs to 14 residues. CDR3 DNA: TGTGCCAGTAACGGACCCGGTTTTAATCAGCCCCAGCATTTT. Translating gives CASNGPGFNQPQHF.

CDR3 sequence (DNA): TGCAGTGCTAGACAGTCCTACGAGCAGTACTTC. Protein sequence: CSARQSYEQYF. The chain employs TRBV20-1 and TRBJ2-5; no clear D gene. The J call is in doubt because the DNA end fits TRBJ2-7 better. The CDR3 totals 11 residues. Germline CDR1 and CDR2: DFQATT and SNEGSKA (reference sequence).

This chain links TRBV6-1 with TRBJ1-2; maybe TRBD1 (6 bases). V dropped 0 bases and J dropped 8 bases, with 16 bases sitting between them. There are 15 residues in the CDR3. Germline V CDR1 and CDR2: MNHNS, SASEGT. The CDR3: CASSEAHWGADGYTF. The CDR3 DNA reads TGTGCCAGCAGTGAAGCGCATTGGGGGGCGGACGGCTACACCTTC.

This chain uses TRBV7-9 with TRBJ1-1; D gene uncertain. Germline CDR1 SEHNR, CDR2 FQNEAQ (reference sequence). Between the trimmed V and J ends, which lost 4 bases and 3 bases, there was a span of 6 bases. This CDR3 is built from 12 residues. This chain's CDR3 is CASSSQYTEAFF. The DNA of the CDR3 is TGTGCCAGCAGCTCGCAGTACACTGAAGCTTTCTTT.

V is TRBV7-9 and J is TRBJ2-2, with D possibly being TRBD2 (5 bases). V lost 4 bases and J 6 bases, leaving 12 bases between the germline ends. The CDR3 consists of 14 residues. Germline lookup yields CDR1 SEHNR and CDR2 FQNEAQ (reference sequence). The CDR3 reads CASSYGVGAGELFF. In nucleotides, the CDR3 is TGTGCCAGCAGCTACGGGGTTGGGGCCGGGGAGCTGTTTTTT.

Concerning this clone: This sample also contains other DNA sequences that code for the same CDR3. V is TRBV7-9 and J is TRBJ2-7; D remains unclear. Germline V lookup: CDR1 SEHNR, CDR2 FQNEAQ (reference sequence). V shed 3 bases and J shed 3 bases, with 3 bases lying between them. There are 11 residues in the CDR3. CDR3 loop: CASSLHYEQYF. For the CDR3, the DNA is TGTGCCAGCAGCTTGCACTACGAGCAGTACTTC.

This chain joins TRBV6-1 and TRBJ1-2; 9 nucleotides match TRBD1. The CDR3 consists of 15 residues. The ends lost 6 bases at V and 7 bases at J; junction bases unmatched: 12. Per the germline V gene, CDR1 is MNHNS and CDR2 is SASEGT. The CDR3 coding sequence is TGTGCCAGCAGGCCCAGACAGGGGGGAAAGGGTGGCTACACCTTC. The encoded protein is CASRPRQGGKGGYTF.

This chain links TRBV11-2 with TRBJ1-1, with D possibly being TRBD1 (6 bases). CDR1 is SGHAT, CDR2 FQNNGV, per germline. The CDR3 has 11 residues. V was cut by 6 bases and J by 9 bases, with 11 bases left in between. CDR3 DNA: TGTGCCAGCAGTCACGGACAGCAAGCTTTCTTT. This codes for CASSHGQQAFF.

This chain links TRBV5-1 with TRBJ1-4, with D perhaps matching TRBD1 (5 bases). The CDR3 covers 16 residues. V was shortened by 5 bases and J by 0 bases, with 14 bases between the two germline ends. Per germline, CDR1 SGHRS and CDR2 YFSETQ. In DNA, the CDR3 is TGCGCCAGCAGTTCCGACAGCCAGGCAACTAATGAAAAACTGTTTTTT. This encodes CASSSDSQATNEKLFF.

CDR3 nucleotide sequence: TGTGCCAGCAGTTATGGTAGGAACACTGAAGCTTTCTTT. This codes for CASSYGRNTEAFF. The V gene is TRBV6-6, the J gene TRBJ1-1; D is ambiguous. This CDR3 contains 13 residues. V lost 3 bases and J 1 base, leaving 6 bases between the germline ends. Germline assignment: CDR1 MNHNY and CDR2 SVGAGI (reference sequence).

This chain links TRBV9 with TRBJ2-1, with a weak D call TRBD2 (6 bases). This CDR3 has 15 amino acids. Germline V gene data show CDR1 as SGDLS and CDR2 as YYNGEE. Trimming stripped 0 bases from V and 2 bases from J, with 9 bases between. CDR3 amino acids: CASSVAGSPYNEQFF. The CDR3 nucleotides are TGTGCCAGCAGCGTAGCCGGGAGTCCCTACAATGAGCAGTTCTTC.